These 11 T cell receptor beta chains came from one sample sequenced in a study of patients and donors after allogeneic stem cell transplantation. TCRdb re-called the RT-PCR reads with MiXCR, one entry per CDR3 protein. Of more than 850,000 distinct CDR3 sequences listed, over 15% are singletons. Source material: blood, either unsorted or a sorted T cell fraction (not recorded which). The source is a human donor who was either an allogeneic HSCT recipient or a stem cell or donor lymphocyte infusion donor (not recorded which). It is not recorded whose cells these are; they may come from a transplant donor.

The rearrangement links TRBV6-1 to TRBJ1-1, with TRBD1 as a possible D gene (6 bases). V was shortened by 4 bases and J by 6 bases, with 21 bases between the two germline ends. The V gene's germline CDR1 is MNHNS and CDR2 SASEGT. The CDR3 extends over 16 amino acids. CDR3: CASSGAGAGVLSEAFF. CDR3 sequence (DNA): TGTGCCAGCAGTGGGGCGGGGGCCGGCGTTCTTTCTGAAGCTTTCTTT.

The genes are TRBV19 and TRBJ2-2, with D hard to call. V was trimmed by 11 bases and J by 0 bases, leaving 10 bases between them. The germline V gene encodes CDR1 LNHDA and CDR2 SQIVND (reference sequence). The CDR3 runs 13 residues. The CDR3 protein is CAGLAPNTGELFF. The CDR3 DNA reads TGTGCCGGTCTTGCGCCGAACACCGGGGAGCTGTTTTTT. Filled out from reference TRBV19 and TRBJ2-2, the complete variable domain reads DGGITQSPKYLFRKEGQNVTLSCEQNLNHDAMYWYRQDPGQGLRLIYYSQIVNDFQKGDIAEGYSVSREKKESFPLTVTSAQKNPTAFYLCAGLAPNTGELFFGEGSRLTVL.

This clonotype has only a few counts. The genes are TRBV6-1 and TRBJ1-1; 8 nucleotides agree with TRBD1. Per the germline V gene, CDR1 is MNHNS and CDR2 is SASEGT. With V trimmed by 9 bases and J by 4 bases, 7 bases remained unmatched. The CDR3 covers 13 residues. The CDR3 region has the DNA TGTGCCAGTAAACAGGGGGGTGTCACTGAAGCTTTCTTT. It specifies CASKQGGVTEAFF.

Here the CDR3 reads CSVAWGRVGEQFF. CDR3 DNA: TGCAGCGTTGCGTGGGGCCGGGTGGGTGAGCAGTTCTTC. The chain combines TRBV29-1 with TRBJ2-1, with a possible D match to TRBD1 (5 bases). The germline V and J ends were trimmed by 4 bases and 9 bases, with 16 bases remaining between them. CDR1 and CDR2 from the germline V gene are SQVTM and ANQGSEA. The CDR3 totals 13 residues.

The chain links TRBV2 to TRBJ2-1, with D possibly being TRBD1 (5 bases). The CDR3 runs 13 residues. Germline V gene data show CDR1 as SNHLY and CDR2 as FYNNEI. Trimming left V 5 bases short and J 10 bases short, with 15 bases between. CDR3 bases: TGTGCCAGCAGTAGCCTCACAGGAGAGGAGCAGTTCTTC. This sequence encodes CASSSLTGEEQFF.

The V gene is TRBV7-2, the J gene TRBJ1-2, with a weak D call TRBD1 (5 bases). The germline CDR1 and CDR2 sequences are SGHTA and FQGNSA. The CDR3 is 14 residues long. Trimming stripped 4 bases from V and 3 bases from J, with 12 bases between. This chain's CDR3 is CASSWPGADYGYTF. The CDR3 DNA reads as TGTGCCAGCAGCTGGCCCGGGGCGGACTATGGCTACACCTTC.

This clonotype was observed a few times. The V gene is TRBV9, the J gene TRBJ2-3, with 13 bases lining up with TRBD2. V was clipped by 4 bases and J by 4 bases; unmatched bases: 6. The germline V gene has CDR1 SGDLS and CDR2 YYNGEE. This CDR3 is 16 amino acids long. The CDR3 protein is CASSSTSGGAADTQYF. The CDR3 DNA follows: TGTGCCAGCAGCTCCACTAGCGGGGGGGCAGCAGATACGCAGTATTTT.

The V call is TRBV20-1, the J call TRBJ1-5; no definite D call. Germline lookup yields CDR1 DFQATT and CDR2 SNEGSKA (reference sequence). The CDR3 sequence is 14 residues long. V lost 8 bases and J 2 bases, leaving 16 bases between the germline ends. CDR3 sequence (DNA): TGCAGTTCAGGTGACGGACGGGGCAATCAGCCCCAGCATTTT. The encoded protein is CSSGDGRGNQPQHF.

This clonotype has only a few counts. This sequence joins TRBV5-5 and TRBJ1-5; no clear D. The length of the CDR3 is 16 residues. V lost 2 bases and J lost 3, with 15 bases in between. Germline assignment: CDR1 SGHKS and CDR2 YYEKEE (reference sequence). CDR3 in amino acids: CASSFRADGYNQPQHF. CDR3 DNA: TGTGCCAGCAGCTTTCGGGCCGACGGGTACAATCAGCCCCAGCATTTT.

The chain joins TRBV12-3 or TRBV12-4 to TRBJ2-1; D possibly uses TRBD1 or TRBD2 (5 bases each). CDR3 length: 15 residues. V lost 4 bases and J 4 bases, leaving 14 bases between the germline ends. CDR3 amino acids: CASSYGKSGYNEQFF. Written as DNA, the CDR3 is TGTGCCAGCAGTTACGGGAAGTCAGGGTACAATGAGCAGTTCTTC.

This clonotype was found many times. The chain joins TRBV12-3 or TRBV12-4 to TRBJ1-2; D unclear. V lost 6 bases to trimming and J lost 3 bases, with 8 bases between them. There are 12 residues in the CDR3. Written as DNA, the CDR3 is TGTGCCAGCAGGGGGTCGGACTATGGCTACACCTTC. Translation: CASRGSDYGYTF.